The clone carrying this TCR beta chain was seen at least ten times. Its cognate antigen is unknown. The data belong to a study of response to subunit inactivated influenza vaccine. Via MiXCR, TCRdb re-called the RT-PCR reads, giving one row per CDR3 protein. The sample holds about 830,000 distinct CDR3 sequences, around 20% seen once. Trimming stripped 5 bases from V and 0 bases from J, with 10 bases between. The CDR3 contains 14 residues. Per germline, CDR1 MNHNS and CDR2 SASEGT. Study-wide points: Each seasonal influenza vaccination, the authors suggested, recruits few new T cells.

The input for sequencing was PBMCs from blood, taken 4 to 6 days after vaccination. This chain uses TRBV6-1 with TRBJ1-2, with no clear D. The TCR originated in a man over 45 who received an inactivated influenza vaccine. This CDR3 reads CASSPAAANYGYTF. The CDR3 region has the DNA TGTGCCAGCAGTCCGGCGGCAGCTAACTATGGCTACACCTTC.